The 27 T cell receptor beta chains listed next were all sequenced from one sample in a study of neoadjuvant nivolumab and ipilimumab in lung cancer (dated by TCRdb to about 2020). The library was generated by the immunoSEQ multiplex PCR assay. TCRdb limited this immuneACCESS table to in-frame rearrangements with V and J called. A share of clones is missing; checked studies link under half to unresolved V genes, and the rest is unexplained. The sample records about 7,300 clones, approximately 85% of which are singletons. The ten largest clones represent 6.8% of the sample. The time point label here, explained by the study, means: at surgical resection after neoadjuvant nivolumab +/- ipilimumab. Sequencing used tumor tissue, obtained after neoadjuvant nivolumab, alone or with ipilimumab, at or shortly before surgery. All receptors come from an adult with non-small cell lung cancer.

The chain joins TRBV4-2 to TRBJ1-2; 9 bases fit TRBD1. V dropped 1 base and J dropped 3; count of bases not matched to a gene: 3. The CDR3 length is 15 residues. The germline gives CDR1 LGHNA, CDR2 YNFKEQ. CDR3 loop: CASSQGRTGDYGYTF. The CDR3 DNA reads as TGTGCCAGCAGCCAAGGCCGGACAGGGGACTATGGCTACACCTTC.

This chain connects TRBV12-5 to TRBJ2-5; tentative D call: TRBD1 (6 bases). CDR3 size: 13 residues. Germline V gene lookup returns CDR1 LGHNT and CDR2 FRNRAP. The V and J ends lost 1 base and 5 bases respectively, with 8 bases between them. The CDR3 DNA sequence: TGTGCTAGTGGTTTGGGGCAGGGGGAGACCCAGTACTTC. Protein sequence: CASGLGQGETQYF.

This rearrangement joins TRBV7-2 to TRBJ1-5; perhaps TRBD1 as D (5 bases). The V end was cut by 2 bases, the J end by 5 bases, with 10 bases between. The CDR3 runs to 14 residues. Germline V lookup: CDR1 SGHTA, CDR2 FQGNSA. The CDR3 is CASSLRLGDQPQHF. CDR3 nucleotides: TGTGCCAGCAGCTTAAGATTGGGGGATCAGCCCCAGCATTTT.

The chain joins TRBV7-9 to TRBJ1-2; D gene ambiguous. The V gene's germline CDR1 is SEHNR and CDR2 FQNEAQ (reference sequence). Trimming stripped 10 bases from V and 4 bases from J, with 16 bases between. The CDR3 runs to 13 residues. This CDR3 reads CATHDGGLYGYTF. The CDR3 coding sequence is TGTGCCACCCACGACGGAGGTCTCTATGGCTACACCTTC.

The J gene is TRBJ1-1, the V gene TRBV19; unclear D gene. This CDR3 spans 13 amino acids. V lost 8 bases, J lost 4 bases, and 14 bases lay in between. The germline CDR1 and CDR2 sequences are LNHDA and SQIVND (reference sequence). CDR3 bases: TGTGCCAGTGCGGAGGGCCGGGGCACTGAAGCTTTCTTT. Translating it yields CASAEGRGTEAFF.

The chain employs TRBV5-1 and TRBJ2-2; 7 positions match TRBD1. Germline CDR1 is SGHRS and CDR2 is YFSETQ. The CDR3 contains 15 residues. Unmatched junction bases numbered 3, after V lost 4 bases and J lost 0 bases. Written as DNA, the CDR3 is TGCGCCAGCAGCAGGACAGGCGCGAACACCGGGGAGCTGTTTTTT. Encoded protein: CASSRTGANTGELFF.

V and J are TRBV18 and TRBJ2-5; unclear D gene. CDR1 is KGHSH, CDR2 LQKENI, per germline. CDR3 length equals 14 residues. V was clipped by 6 bases and J by 2 bases, with 13 bases between them. CDR3 sequence reads: CASSASGGQETQYF. The CDR3 DNA reads as TGTGCCAGCTCCGCGTCGGGCGGTCAAGAGACCCAGTACTTC.

The chain links TRBV7-2 to TRBJ2-5; a weak D match, TRBD2 (5 bases). The germline CDR1 and CDR2 sequences are SGHTA and FQGNSA. V dropped 3 bases and J dropped 3 bases, with 14 bases sitting between them. The length of the CDR3 is 15 residues. The CDR3 loop is CASSFTSGAKETQYF. The CDR3 DNA reads as TGTGCCAGCAGCTTTACGAGCGGAGCCAAAGAGACCCAGTACTTC.

The chain links TRBV29-1 to TRBJ1-3; 8 bases align to TRBD1. This CDR3 contains 16 residues. Losses at the gene ends were 3 bases for V and 2 bases for J; bases not matched to a gene: 9. Per germline, CDR1 SQVTM and CDR2 ANQGSEA. The CDR3 region is CSVDGQGLGAGNTIYF. In DNA, the CDR3 is TGCAGCGTTGACGGACAGGGACTAGGAGCTGGAAACACCATATATTTT.

V is TRBV5-1 and J is TRBJ1-1, with D perhaps TRBD1 (5 bases). The CDR3 spans 15 residues. CDR1 SGHRS and CDR2 YFSETQ come from the germline V gene. The V and J ends lost 0 bases and 4 bases respectively, with 13 bases between them. The CDR3 reads CASSLGPGETTEAFF. The CDR3 DNA sequence: TGCGCCAGCAGCTTGGGACCGGGGGAGACCACTGAAGCTTTCTTT.

This chain uses TRBV2 with TRBJ1-6; D not resolved. The CDR3 covers 12 residues. Looked up from germline, CDR1 is SNHLY and CDR2 is FYNNEI. V was cut by 11 bases and J by 7 bases, with 12 bases left in between. The DNA for the CDR3 is TGTGCCCGGGGTCGGAAGAATTCACCCCTCCACTTT. Its protein is CARGRKNSPLHF.

V gene TRBV5-6 combines with J gene TRBJ2-7; D gene uncertain. Trimming stripped 4 bases from V and 9 bases from J, with 17 bases between. This CDR3 spans 13 amino acids. Germline V CDR1 and CDR2: SGHDT, YYEEEE. CDR3 loop: CASSPDGLDRQYF. CDR3 coding DNA: TGTGCCAGCAGCCCCGATGGGCTCGACCGGCAGTACTTC.

A few counts support this clone. The gene calls are TRBV30 and TRBJ1-6; no reliable D call. The germline V gene encodes CDR1 GTSNPN and CDR2 SVGIG (reference sequence). There are 16 residues in the CDR3. Trimming shortened V by 2 bases and J by 0 bases, and 11 bases separated the two germline ends. For the CDR3, the DNA is TGTGCCTGGAGTCACGGGCAGAGCTCCTATAATTCACCCCTCCACTTT. This codes for CAWSHGQSSYNSPLHF.

This clone was observed once. The V call is TRBV18, the J call TRBJ2-1, with D tentatively TRBD1 or TRBD2 (6 bases each). From germline, CDR1 is KGHSH and CDR2 LQKENI. V lost 8 bases and J 3 bases, leaving 17 bases between the germline ends. The CDR3 consists of 15 residues. The CDR3 sequence is CASQQTRGDYNEQFF. CDR3 in DNA: TGTGCCAGCCAACAGACTAGGGGGGACTACAATGAGCAGTTCTTC.

V is TRBV4-2 and J is TRBJ2-6; D not certain. The V end lost 3 bases, the J end lost 0 bases, and 9 bases lay between the germline ends. Germline values: CDR1 LGHNA, CDR2 YNFKEQ. CDR3 length: 16 amino acids. For the CDR3, the DNA is TGTGCCAGCAGCCATGTTGGGAACTCTGGGGCCAACGTCCTGACTTTC. Protein product: CASSHVGNSGANVLTF.

The V gene is TRBV18, the J gene TRBJ1-4; D is uncertain. V lost 3 bases and J lost 5, with 13 bases in between. Per germline, CDR1 KGHSH and CDR2 LQKENI. CDR3 size: 15 residues. CDR3 in DNA: TGTGCCAGCTCACCTTCGGCTCAAGCAAATGAAAAACTGTTTTTT. Translating it yields CASSPSAQANEKLFF.

This sequence joins TRBV4-1 and TRBJ1-1; tentatively, D is TRBD1 (6 bases). In germline, CDR1 is MGHRA, CDR2 YSYEKL. V was clipped by 1 base and J by 6 bases, with 9 bases between them. This CDR3 has 13 residues. The CDR3 loop reads CASSQVRGPEAFF. Here the CDR3 DNA reads TGCGCCAGCAGCCAAGTCAGGGGCCCTGAAGCTTTCTTT.

J is TRBJ2-3 and V is TRBV18, with 9 bases matching TRBD2. The J segment lost 0 bases and the V segment lost 4 bases, leaving 8 bases of the junction unmatched. The CDR3 covers 17 residues. Germline-derived CDR1 and CDR2 are KGHSH and LQKENI. CDR3 protein: CASSRRIAGASTDTQYF. The CDR3 DNA reads as TGTGCCAGCTCACGAAGAATAGCGGGGGCGAGCACAGATACGCAGTATTTT.

This chain uses TRBV5-1 with TRBJ2-5; tentatively, D is TRBD1 (6 bases). The ends were cut back, 0 bases at V and 1 base at J, with 7 bases in the middle. CDR1 is SGHRS, CDR2 YFSETQ, per germline. The CDR3 is 14 amino acids. Here the CDR3 reads CASSLVRGQETQYF. The CDR3 DNA reads TGCGCCAGCAGCTTGGTCAGGGGCCAAGAGACCCAGTACTTC.

V and J are TRBV9 and TRBJ1-1, with TRBD1 identical over 10 bases. The junction had 7 bases not matched to a gene; V was cut back by 4 bases and J by 7 bases. Germline lookup yields CDR1 SGDLS and CDR2 YYNGEE. The CDR3 is 14 residues long. The DNA of the CDR3 is TGTGCCAGCAGCCCGGGACAGGGGTTTGGTGAAGCTTTCTTT. Protein sequence: CASSPGQGFGEAFF.

This clone has more than one count but fewer than ten. This rearrangement joins TRBV4-2 to TRBJ1-5, with D perhaps matching TRBD1 (6 bases). V lost 4 bases to trimming and J lost 1 base, with 14 bases between them. The germline V gene has CDR1 LGHNA and CDR2 YNFKEQ. CDR3 length equals 16 residues. The CDR3 DNA sequence: TGTGCCAGCAGCCTCCGCCGGGACACGAGCAATCAGCCCCAGCATTTT. Translation: CASSLRRDTSNQPQHF.

On this clone: Compared with germline, one end of the junction differs, possibly owing to a read error. V and J are TRBV6-6 and TRBJ1-2, with 10 bases lining up with TRBD1. CDR3 length: 13 amino acids. CDR1 is MNHNY, CDR2 SVGAGI, per germline (reference sequence). CDR3 sequence reads: CASSQYDRGPSSF. As DNA, the CDR3 is TGTGCCAGCAGCCAGTACGACAGGGGGCCCAGTTCATTC.

The chain has TRBV7-2 and TRBJ1-6; no clear D. Germline V gene sequence: CDR1 SGHTA, CDR2 FQGNSA. This CDR3 contains 17 residues. Trimming cost V 0 bases and J 3 bases, with 12 bases left between them. In DNA form, the CDR3 reads TGTGCCAGCAGCTTAGCTTATGACGGGGTCTATAATTCACCCCTCCACTTT. Its translation is CASSLAYDGVYNSPLHF. The complete variable domain, with remaining parts taken from reference TRBV7-2 and TRBJ1-6, reads GAGVSQSPSNKVTEKGKDVELRCDPISGHTALYWYRQSLGQGLEFLIYFQGNSAPDKSGLPSDRFSAERTGGSVSTLTIQRTQQEDSAVYLCASSLAYDGVYNSPLHFGNGTRLTVT.

The chain carries TRBV6-5 and TRBJ2-5; D is perhaps TRBD1 (6 bases). Germline V lookup: CDR1 MNHEY, CDR2 SVGAGI. This CDR3 comprises 12 residues. V was shortened by 5 bases and J by 9 bases, with 13 bases between the two germline ends. CDR3 sequence reads: CASSPNRQAQYF. The CDR3 region has the DNA TGTGCCAGCAGTCCGAACCGACAGGCCCAGTACTTC.

The chain has TRBV4-1 and TRBJ1-5; weak D call: TRBD1 (5 bases). V shed 0 bases and J shed 3 bases, with 18 bases lying between them. CDR1 is MGHRA and CDR2 is YSYEKL in the germline V gene. The CDR3 totals 18 residues. In DNA form, the CDR3 reads TGCGCCAGCAGCCAAGATTGGGACCGAACCCTCATCAATCAGCCCCAGCATTTT. This gives the protein CASSQDWDRTLINQPQHF.

The V call is TRBV6-6, the J call TRBJ2-3, with D hard to call. Germline CDR1 is MNHNY and CDR2 is SVGAGI (reference sequence). V was clipped by 6 bases and J by 0 bases, with 10 bases between them. The CDR3 spans 14 residues. The CDR3 nucleotides read TGTGCCAGCAGGCAGGCACCTAGCACAGATACGCAGTATTTT. As protein: CASRQAPSTDTQYF.

V usage is TRBV11-2 and J usage is TRBJ2-7, with 9 nucleotides matching TRBD1. The V gene end was trimmed by 5 bases and the J gene end by 0 bases; junction bases not matched to a gene: 11. The CDR3 totals 17 residues. From germline, CDR1 is SGHAT and CDR2 FQNNGV. The CDR3 nucleotides read TGTGCCAGCAGCATCTCCTTCCGGGACAGGGACTCCTACGAGCAGTACTTC. Translating it yields CASSISFRDRDSYEQYF.